This TCR beta chain came from a study of regulatory T cells in long-lasting Graves disease. General study results and limits: Gene preferences differed: TRBV28, TRBJ1-2, TRBJ2-5 in persistent cases. The sample size was small, and this may have reduced accuracy.

Of note for this clonotype: What it binds is not known.

Libraries of TCR beta came from iRepertoire HTBI primers plus Arm-PCR of CDR3 regions. One entry per CDR3 protein, called by TCRdb with MiXCR from the multiplex PCR reads. Among hundreds of thousands of distinct CDR3 sequences, approximately 12% were seen once, and the ten largest hold about 9.1%. Noted time point: newly diagnosed GD, antithyroid drugs for less than 3 months. Isolated PBMC RNA provided the starting material for the TCR library. Patients met American Thyroid Association criteria for Graves' disease. The germline gives CDR1 DFQATT, CDR2 SNEGSKA (reference sequence). Trimming shortened V by 0 bases and J by 3 bases, and 18 bases separated the two germline ends. CDR3 length: 17 residues. In addition, the sample was reused for a study of T cells in Graves' hyperthyroidism and ophthalmopathy.

The chain joins TRBV20-1 to TRBJ1-5; D is possibly TRBD1 (6 bases). Sequences were derived from peripheral blood mononuclear cells (PBMCs), sampled at new diagnosis, from a patient treated with antithyroid drugs. This sequence originates from a man younger than 45 with Graves disease. Here the CDR3 DNA reads TGCAGTGCTAGAGATCGTGGACAGCTGGGAGTCAATCAGCCCCAGCATTTT. This codes for CSARDRGQLGVNQPQHF.